This T cell receptor gamma chain was recovered during a study of gamma delta lymphoproliferative disorders and STAT genes (dated by TCRdb to 2017 to 2018). Study-level background: Of the 9 Tgammadelta LGLL patients who were sequenced, symptomatic disease was observed in 4 and an indolent course was observed in 5. The LymphoTrack Dx TCRG Assay was used to build gamma-chain libraries from a minimum of 50 ng of genomic DNA. Since no corresponding Invivoscribe delta assay was available, delta-chain libraries were prepared following the standard operating procedure of the EuroClonality-NGS working group. Within a larger immunophenotypic and STAT-mutation study, TCR gamma and delta CDR3 repertoires were profiled by deep sequencing in Tgammadelta lymphoproliferative disease patients and healthy controls. The TCR-sequenced pilot group comprised about nine Tgammadelta large granular lymphocyte leukemia patients and a couple of hepatosplenic T-cell lymphoma patients. To confirm the results, all delta-chain samples and two gamma-chain samples were sequenced a second time.

On this clone: It has no known antigen specificity. No clone much larger than this one lies a single base away; base qualities are absent.

TCR sequencing was performed on genomic DNA from peripheral blood mononuclear cells isolated from patients and controls. A median age of approximately 71 years was recorded for the sequenced patients, of whom a few were male and six or seven were female. Patients were recruited at a single hematology unit in Padova, Italy, and were reclassified according to 2017 WHO criteria for T-LGLL or HSTCL. All patient samples were collected while patients were off therapy or before therapy. Its CDR3 holds 12 amino acids, cysteine through phenylalanine. The entry retains the CDR3 DNA only, 36 bases that are in frame from base 1. Per the germline V gene (reference sequence), GITISATS is the CDR1 and ISYDGTV is the CDR2. Trimming removed 0 bases from V and 11 bases from J; the gene matches leave 7 bases unexplained. Results and caveats for the whole study, not just this receptor: Almost every major gamma and delta clonotype found in patients was public, meaning shared with at least one healthy donor, with just a couple of gamma clonotypes being private to disease. Control T cells were likely spread across varied maturation stages, whereas leukemic cells were skewed toward terminal effectors, which potentially limits comparisons between patients and controls. Vgamma9-JgammaP and Vdelta2-Ddelta3-Jdelta1 rearrangements dominated major clones in indolent patients but were absent in symptomatic patients, who used less common gene combinations. When whole repertoires were clustered, gamma repertoires from patients formed a group apart from those of healthy controls, but delta repertoires showed no separation between the groups. According to the authors, NGS specificity may be reduced at low frequencies, so whether leukemic clones are public or private needs confirmation.

Both library preparation methods relied on multiplex PCR with primers aimed at conserved V and J regions of the TCR genes. Purified and pooled amplicons were sequenced on an Illumina MiSeq platform. The original methods were these. MiXCR performed V(D)J alignment, clonotype assembly and translation, and VDJtools was used for functionality assessment and CDR3 repertoire analyses. CDR3 followed the IMGT definition, and analyses included only productive sequences that used functional genes, leaving out ORF genes and pseudogenes. A custom Python script was used to search all patients and controls for identical amino acid CDR3s of major clonotypes (frequency >=5%). A one-sided non-parametric Wilcoxon test was used to compare clonotype frequencies between patients and controls. TCRdb called clones anew from the public reads via CATT; matching DNA rows were later pooled. None of the V and J calls come from the authors' own analysis; TCRdb made them. The sample table contains some 2,000 gamma-chain clones; only one count was recorded for more than 6% of them. 65% of the sample is taken by the ten largest.

The sample comprised blood. This receptor chain uses TRGV9 and TRGJ1 or TRGJ2. TCRdb leaves out the J gene; it was filled in here by matching the DNA to germline. The receptor's source is a human donor with gamma-delta T-cell large granular lymphocyte leukemia. The DNA reads TGTGCCTTGTGGGAGGTGCTAGACGAGAAACTCTTT. It translates as CALWEVLDEKLF.